The rows below give T cell receptor beta chains drawn from one sample of a study of neoadjuvant nivolumab and ipilimumab in lung cancer. Using immunoSEQ multiplex PCR, the repertoire was profiled, and TCRdb retains in-frame clones only, with some absent. This table has 15,000 to 20,000 clones, around 82% appearing once. The sample was tumor tissue, taken after neoadjuvant nivolumab, alone or with ipilimumab, at or shortly before surgery. Every receptor here comes from an adult with non-small cell lung cancer. The CDR3 runs from the conserved cysteine through the conserved F or W. The D gene is left open where the match is weak. Clone sizes are given selectively: once, few, many, or a class where the clone is expanded.

d_gene	abundance	v_gene	j_gene	CDR3aa	CDR3nt
.	few	TRBV18	TRBJ1-5	CASSPKGLHNQPQHF	TGTGCCAGCTCACCAAAGGGACTACACAATCAGCCCCAGCATTTT
.	.	TRBV5-6	TRBJ2-7	CASSLGRIYEQYF	TGTGCCAGCAGCTTGGGGCGGATTTACGAGCAGTACTTC
TRBD1	few	TRBV7-2	TRBJ1-1	CATLRTGGNTEAFF	TGTGCCACCCTCCGGACAGGGGGGAACACTGAAGCTTTCTTT
.	.	TRBV5-1	TRBJ1-3	CASRETAFSGNTIYF	TGCGCCAGCAGAGAAACAGCTTTCTCTGGAAACACCATATATTTT
TRBD2	.	TRBV6-4	TRBJ2-3	CASAEVSGLASRPSTDTQYF	TGTGCCAGCGCAGAAGTCTCCGGACTAGCGTCCCGACCTAGCACAGATACGCAGTATTTT
.	.	TRBV9	TRBJ2-1	CASSVAGTAYNEQFF	TGTGCCAGCAGCGTAGCCGGGACGGCATACAATGAGCAGTTCTTC
.	once	TRBV19	TRBJ2-6	CASSTIGNVLTF	TGTGCCAGTAGTACTATAGGCAACGTCCTGACTTTC
TRBD2	.	TRBV7-9	TRBJ2-2	CASRTLAGGPPGELFF	TGTGCCAGCAGAACCCTAGCGGGAGGGCCTCCCGGGGAGCTGTTTTTT
TRBD2	.	TRBV2	TRBJ2-5	CASSGVTSVWETQYF	TGTGCCAGCAGTGGGGTTACTAGCGTGTGGGAGACCCAGTACTTC
TRBD2	.	TRBV27	TRBJ2-2	CASSLATSRFTGELFF	TGTGCCAGCAGTTTAGCGACTAGCAGATTCACCGGGGAGCTGTTTTTT
.	.	TRBV5-4	TRBJ2-3	CASSLPGGTDTQYF	TGTGCCAGCAGCTTGCCAGGGGGCACAGATACGCAGTATTTT
TRBD1	.	TRBV10-3	TRBJ2-1	CAISDPTRNRGRNEQFF	TGTGCCATCAGTGACCCGACTCGAAACAGGGGTAGGAATGAGCAGTTCTTC
TRBD1	.	TRBV2	TRBJ1-4	CASSGGTGDEKLFF	TGTGCCAGCTCAGGGGGGACAGGGGATGAAAAACTGTTTTTT
.	.	TRBV30	TRBJ1-3	CASFSGNTIYF	TGTGCCTCGTTCTCTGGAAACACCATATATTTT
TRBD2	.	TRBV11-1	TRBJ2-3	CASSSDKRTSGSTDTQYF	TGTGCCAGCAGCTCGGATAAACGGACTAGCGGGAGCACAGATACGCAGTATTTT
TRBD1	.	TRBV6-6	TRBJ1-2	CASKTGFNGYTF	TGTGCCAGCAAGACAGGGTTTAATGGCTACACCTTC
.	few	TRBV27	TRBJ1-5	CASSLGPDWGSPQHF	TGTGCCAGCAGTTTAGGACCCGACTGGGGCTCGCCCCAGCATTTT
.	few	TRBV7-3	TRBJ2-1	CASSLSTPYWNEQFF	TGTGCCAGCAGCTTAAGTACGCCGTATTGGAATGAGCAGTTCTTC
.	.	TRBV28	TRBJ1-1	CASRSPGEVSTEAFF	TGTGCCAGCAGAAGTCCAGGGGAAGTGTCCACTGAAGCTTTCTTT
.	.	TRBV19	TRBJ1-1	CASRGGPGRNTEAFF	TGTGCCAGTAGAGGGGGGCCAGGGAGGAACACTGAAGCTTTCTTT
.	.	TRBV5-1	TRBJ2-1	CASSLDQGQNNEQFF	TGCGCCAGCAGCTTGGACCAGGGCCAGAACAATGAGCAGTTCTTC
.	.	TRBV6-5	TRBJ1-1	CASSYDLGNTEAFF	TGTGCCAGCAGTTACGATCTGGGGAACACTGAAGCTTTCTTT
.	.	TRBV27	TRBJ2-3	CASSPQQDTDTQYF	TGTGCCAGCAGTCCCCAACAGGACACAGATACGCAGTATTTT
.	.	TRBV30	TRBJ1-6	CAWSTGTNSPLHF	TGTGCCTGGAGCACAGGTACCAATTCACCCCTCCACTTT
.	.	TRBV14	TRBJ2-5	CASSRPLAEELQETQYF	TGTGCCAGCAGCCGGCCTTTAGCGGAAGAACTTCAAGAGACCCAGTACTTC
TRBD2	.	TRBV5-4	TRBJ2-7	CASSLEAGANEQYF	TGTGCCAGCAGCTTGGAAGCGGGAGCAAACGAGCAGTACTTC
TRBD2	.	TRBV30	TRBJ2-2	CAWRAGVGTGELFF	TGTGCCTGGCGAGCGGGAGTAGGGACCGGGGAGCTGTTTTTT
.	.	TRBV29-1	TRBJ1-4	CSARDSGEKLFF	TGCAGCGCCCGGGACTCGGGTGAAAAACTGTTTTTT